This entry concerns a single T cell receptor beta chain. Its matching antigen is unknown. These data belong to a study of T cell responses to AZD1222 COVID-19 vaccine. Across the whole study: Analysis merged second doses at about 4 or about 12 weeks. Whole-study results and caveats: Every sample of the repertoires postdated the peak T cell response.

Generated by immunoSEQ multiplex PCR, the TCRdb table keeps only in-frame clones and is missing some. Of around 130,000 clones listed, around nine tenths are singletons. The V gene lost 6 bases and the J gene lost 4 bases, with 9 bases spanning the gap. Germline CDR1 reads SGHTS; CDR2 reads YDEGEE. The CDR3 is 12 amino acids. The receptor was isolated from an adult in good health. The specimen was peripheral blood, collected on day 0 of AZD1222 vaccination. The chain recombines TRBV5-8 with TRBJ2-3; possibly TRBD2 for D (5 bases). DNA for the CDR3: TGTGCCAGCAATAAGAGGGCAGATACGCAGTATTTT. Translating gives CASNKRADTQYF.